The 16 T cell receptor beta chains below were found in one sample sequenced in a study of T cells in Graves' hyperthyroidism and ophthalmopathy (dated by TCRdb to the late 2010s). The method was multiplex PCR. TCRdb lists the instrument as Illumina HiSeq 2000. The TCR beta CDR3 regions were amplified from RNA transcripts. For the first round of RT-PCR on the TCR CDR3, the HTBI primer set was used together with the Qiagen OneStep RT-PCR kit. TCRdb cleaned the public reads at Q25 with fastp, built clones with MiXCR and kept in-frame beta chains. Duplicate CDR3 protein sequences are folded into a single record with the most common DNA and genes. The sample table shows roughly 99,000 distinct CDR3 sequences, and approximately 15% are seen once. Jointly, the top ten make up around 44% of the sample. Sequencing was carried out using blood. Receptors originate from a woman aged 45-65 years with Graves' hyperthyroidism.

The chain carries TRBV3-1 and TRBJ2-7; 13 positions match TRBD2. Germline lookup yields CDR1 LGHDT and CDR2 YNNKEL (reference sequence). The CDR3 runs 16 residues. With V trimmed by 1 base and J by 2 bases, 2 bases remained unmatched. CDR3 in amino acids: CASSQVGLAGAYEQYF. The CDR3 DNA reads TGTGCCAGCAGCCAAGTTGGACTAGCGGGGGCCTACGAGCAGTACTTC.

This clonotype was recorded many times. The chain joins TRBV19 to TRBJ2-2; unclear D gene. Germline V gene lookup returns CDR1 LNHDA and CDR2 SQIVND (reference sequence). Trimming took off 1 base at V and 0 bases at J, with 9 bases between the two ends. The CDR3 contains 16 residues. The CDR3 spells CASSIVGRSNTGELFF. CDR3 DNA: TGTGCCAGTAGTATAGTGGGCCGTTCGAACACCGGGGAGCTGTTTTTT.

This chain links TRBV7-3 with TRBJ2-5, with a tentative D call TRBD1 (6 bases). The CDR3 is made up of 14 amino acids. CDR1 is SGHTA and CDR2 is FQGTGA in the germline V gene. Trimming took off 5 bases at V and 6 bases at J, with 16 bases between the two ends. DNA for the CDR3: TGTGCCAGCAGCCCCCAGCAGGGGATAAAGACCCAGTACTTC. It is translated as CASSPQQGIKTQYF. The full variable domain, its missing parts supplied by reference TRBV7-3 and TRBJ2-5, is GAGVSQTPSNKVTEKGKYVELRCDPISGHTALYWYRQSLGQGPEFLIYFQGTGAADDSGLPNDRFFAVRPEGSVSTLKIQRTERGDSAVYLCASSPQQGIKTQYFGPGTRLLVL.

The rearrangement links TRBV12-3 or TRBV12-4 to TRBJ2-1; the match to TRBD2 covers 14 bases. The CDR3 runs to 16 residues. Trimming at V came to 3 bases and at J to 8 bases, leaving 6 bases not matched to a gene. The CDR3 region is CASSLEGLAGVDEQFF. CDR3 nucleotides: TGTGCCAGCAGTTTGGAGGGACTAGCGGGAGTTGATGAGCAGTTCTTC.

The chain links TRBV9 to TRBJ1-2, with a weak D call TRBD1 (5 bases). Germline V lookup: CDR1 SGDLS, CDR2 YYNGEE. The CDR3 length is 14 residues. The germline V and J ends were trimmed by 3 bases and 5 bases, with 14 bases remaining between them. The CDR3 here is CASSASGTPYGYTF. The CDR3 bases are TGTGCCAGCAGCGCATCCGGGACTCCTTATGGCTACACCTTC.

This clonotype was detected a few times. With a much larger clone just one base away, this may be a read error. The chain employs TRBV28 and TRBJ1-2; 9 positions match TRBD1. The CDR3 is 12 residues long. CDR1 and CDR2 (germline): MDHEN, SYDVKM. The CDR3 here is CARSSGQGGYTF. CDR3 sequence (DNA): TGTGCCAGAAGTTCGGGACAGGGCGGCTACACCTTC.

This clonotype was seen repeatedly, ten times or more. The chain uses TRBV11-2 and TRBJ2-1, with TRBD2 matching over 9 bases. V was pared by 5 bases and J by 10 bases, with 12 bases of the junction left unmatched. This CDR3 comprises 15 residues. Germline lookup yields CDR1 SGHAT and CDR2 FQNNGV. CDR3 region: CASSRSGSGLREQFF. The CDR3 nucleotides are TGTGCCAGCAGCCGTAGCGGGAGCGGCCTTCGAGAGCAGTTCTTC.

This clonotype was observed at least ten times. The chain has TRBV28 and TRBJ2-5, with no clear D. From germline, CDR1 is MDHEN and CDR2 SYDVKM. With 5 bases removed from V and 2 bases from J, the gap between germline ends came to 12 bases. CDR3 length equals 14 residues. The CDR3 region is CASSPPHGQETQYF. The CDR3 DNA reads TGTGCCAGCAGTCCCCCCCACGGACAAGAGACCCAGTACTTC.

This clonotype showed up many times. The chain combines TRBV7-9 with TRBJ2-1; 8 bases line up with TRBD1. CDR1 SEHNR and CDR2 FQNEAQ come from the germline V gene (reference sequence). CDR3 length: 16 residues. V shed 8 bases, J shed 0 bases, and the junction held 9 bases outside the gene matches. The CDR3 protein is CASGAGGYSSYNEQFF. The CDR3 DNA reads as TGTGCCAGCGGCGCAGGGGGCTACAGCTCCTACAATGAGCAGTTCTTC.

This clonotype was observed many times. The chain employs TRBV6-1 and TRBJ2-1, with D maybe TRBD2 (6 bases). This CDR3 has 12 residues. The V end was cut by 8 bases, the J end by 7 bases, with 12 bases between. CDR1 and CDR2 from the germline V gene are MNHNS and SASEGT. The CDR3 DNA reads as TGTGCCAGCCGGTCCGGGAGTAATGAGCAGTTCTTC. Its protein is CASRSGSNEQFF.

This clonotype has ten or more counts. V usage is TRBV19 and J usage is TRBJ1-2; D is uncertain. CDR1 is LNHDA and CDR2 is SQIVND in the germline V gene (reference sequence). V was trimmed by 0 bases and J by 4 bases, leaving 9 bases between them. The CDR3 has 14 amino acids. The DNA for the CDR3 is TGTGCCAGTAGTATAGAGCGGGGATTCTATGGCTACACCTTC. Residues: CASSIERGFYGYTF.

This clonotype appeared many times. The chain uses TRBV7-8 and TRBJ1-2, with TRBD1 matching 8 bases. Germline values: CDR1 SGHVS, CDR2 FQNEAQ. Trimming took 8 bases from V and 4 from J; bases not matched to a gene: 12. This CDR3 has 15 residues. The CDR3 sequence is CASAREQGASYGYTF. In DNA, the CDR3 is TGTGCCAGCGCCCGGGAGCAGGGGGCTAGCTATGGCTACACCTTC.

This clonotype was seen many times. The rearrangement joins TRBV12-3 or TRBV12-4 to TRBJ2-3, with 13 nucleotides matching TRBD2. CDR3 length: 15 residues. V was pared by 6 bases and J by 6 bases, with 6 bases of the junction left unmatched. CDR3 bases: TGTGCCAGCAGGGGACTAGCGGGAAATTTGGATACGCAGTATTTT. Translated, it gives CASRGLAGNLDTQYF.

This clonotype was counted ten times or more. V and J are TRBV20-1 and TRBJ2-3; 7 bases align to TRBD2. CDR1 and CDR2 (germline): DFQATT, SNEGSKA (reference sequence). CDR3 length: 16 amino acids. V dropped 8 bases and J dropped 3; count of bases not matched to a gene: 17. The DNA of the CDR3 is TGCAGTCCAAATGACCCCGCTAGCGGACATACAGATACGCAGTATTTT. It codes for CSPNDPASGHTDTQYF.

The table lists this clonotype with a few counts. The chain joins TRBV18 to TRBJ1-1; perhaps TRBD1 as D (5 bases). Germline values: CDR1 KGHSH, CDR2 LQKENI. V shed 5 bases and J shed 5 bases, with 15 bases lying between them. The CDR3 totals 14 residues. The CDR3 coding sequence is TGTGCCAGCTCAGAAGCCTGGGAGGGGACTGAAGCTTTCTTT. Residues: CASSEAWEGTEAFF.

The V call is TRBV28, the J call TRBJ2-5; TRBD2 matches 12 bases. Germline assignment: CDR1 MDHEN and CDR2 SYDVKM. The CDR3 runs to 15 residues. V gave up 4 bases and J gave up 5 bases; unmatched junction bases: 5. As DNA, the CDR3 is TGTGCCAGCAGTTACACAACTAGCGGGAGGGAGACCCAGTACTTC. Translating it yields CASSYTTSGRETQYF.